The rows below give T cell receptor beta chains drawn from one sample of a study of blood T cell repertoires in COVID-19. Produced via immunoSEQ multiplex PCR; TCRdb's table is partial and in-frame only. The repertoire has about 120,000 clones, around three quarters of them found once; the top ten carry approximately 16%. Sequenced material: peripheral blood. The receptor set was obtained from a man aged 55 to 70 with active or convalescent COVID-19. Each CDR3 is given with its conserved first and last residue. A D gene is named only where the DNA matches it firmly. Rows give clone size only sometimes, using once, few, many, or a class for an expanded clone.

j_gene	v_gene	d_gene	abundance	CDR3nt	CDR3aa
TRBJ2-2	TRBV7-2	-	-	TGTGCCCGAGCGCGGGGGAACACCGGGGAGCTGTTTTTT	CARARGNTGELFF
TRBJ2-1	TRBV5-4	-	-	TGTGCCAGCAGCTTTAGCGAAGACAATGAGCAGTTCTTC	CASSFSEDNEQFF
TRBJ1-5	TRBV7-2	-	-	TGTGCCAGCAGCTTCGGGCAGGGTCTCAATCAGCCCCAGCATTTT	CASSFGQGLNQPQHF
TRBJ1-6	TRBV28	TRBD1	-	TGTGCCAGCAGTTTATTCGGGTCAGGGGGGACGGCTTATAATTCACCCCTCCACTTT	CASSLFGSGGTAYNSPLHF
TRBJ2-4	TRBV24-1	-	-	TGTGCCACCAGTGACAACAGGGTCCCCAAAAACATTCAGTACTTC	CATSDNRVPKNIQYF
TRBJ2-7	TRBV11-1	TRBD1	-	TGTGCCAGCAGCAAAGACAGGGACGAGCAGTACTTC	CASSKDRDEQYF
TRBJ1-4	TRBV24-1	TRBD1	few	TGTGCCACCAGTAACCTTGGGGGACAGGGAGAAATTGGGGGTGAAAAACTGTTTTTT	CATSNLGGQGEIGGEKLFF
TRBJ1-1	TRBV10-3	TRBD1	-	TGTGCCATCAGAGCCCCGGGACAGGGGGTCCCTGAAGCTTTCTTT	CAIRAPGQGVPEAFF
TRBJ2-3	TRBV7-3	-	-	TGTGCCAGCAGCTTAACGGGGGCGGGAGTTTCAGATACGCAGTATTTT	CASSLTGAGVSDTQYF
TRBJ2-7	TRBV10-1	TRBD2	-	TGCGCCAGCAGCGTCGCGGGAGGGCCGTACGAGCAGTACTTC	CASSVAGGPYEQYF
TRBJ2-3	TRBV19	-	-	TGTGCCAGTAGTATGGCTAGCGTACCAGATACGCAGTATTTT	CASSMASVPDTQYF
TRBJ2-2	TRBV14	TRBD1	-	TGTGCCAGCAGCCAAAGGACAGGGGCCGTCGCGAACACCGGGGAGCTGTTTTTT	CASSQRTGAVANTGELFF
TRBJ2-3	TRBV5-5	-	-	TGTGCCAGCAGCTTGGACACAGGCACAGATACGCAGTATTTT	CASSLDTGTDTQYF
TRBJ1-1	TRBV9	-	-	TGTGCCAGCAGCCTTGGCGGGGGCACTGAAGCTTTCTTT	CASSLGGGTEAFF
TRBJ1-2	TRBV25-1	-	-	TGTGCCAGCAGTGAATGGGGCCTCGGGGGCTATGGCTACACCTTC	CASSEWGLGGYGYTF
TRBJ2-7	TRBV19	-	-	TGTGCCAGTAGTATTACAGGCAGGACCTACGAGCAGTACTTC	CASSITGRTYEQYF
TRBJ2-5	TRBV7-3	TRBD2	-	TGTGCCAGCAGCTTAACTAGCGGGAGTAGAGAGACCCAGTACTTC	CASSLTSGSRETQYF
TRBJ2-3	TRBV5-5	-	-	TGTGCCAGCAGCTACCCCGTGAGCCCGGGCACAGATACGCAGTATTTT	CASSYPVSPGTDTQYF
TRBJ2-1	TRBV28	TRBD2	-	TGTGCCAGCAGTTCCTGGACTAGCGGGAGGATCTTTTCCTACAATGAGCAGTTCTTC	CASSSWTSGRIFSYNEQFF
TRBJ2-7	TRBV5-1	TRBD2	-	TGCGCCAGCCGTGCTAGCGGGAGCTCCTACGAGCAGTACTTC	CASRASGSSYEQYF
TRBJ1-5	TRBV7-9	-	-	TGTGCCAGCAGCTTAGAGTATGGCGGGACGACCAATCAGCCCCAGCATTTT	CASSLEYGGTTNQPQHF
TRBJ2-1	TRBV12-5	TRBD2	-	TGTGCTAGTGGTACCCAATTCCCCGGGGGGGGTGAGCAGTTCTTC	CASGTQFPGGGEQFF
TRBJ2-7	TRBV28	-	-	TGTGCCAGCAGTTTAACTCTTACTTTGAGGGAGCAGTACTTC	CASSLTLTLREQYF
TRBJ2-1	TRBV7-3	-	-	TGTGCCAGCAGCCCTATTGGTAGCTCCTACAATGAGCAGTTCTTC	CASSPIGSSYNEQFF
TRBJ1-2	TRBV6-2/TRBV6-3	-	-	TGTGCCAGCAGTTACGAGGGAACGGGCTACACCTTC	CASSYEGTGYTF
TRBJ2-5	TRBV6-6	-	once	TGTGCCAGCAGTTACTCTCCGGAGGGGACCCAGTACTTC	CASSYSPEGTQYF
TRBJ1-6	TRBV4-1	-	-	TGCGCCAGCAGCCCTCACGACCCCAGGGTACGTGATTCACCCCTCCACTTT	CASSPHDPRVRDSPLHF
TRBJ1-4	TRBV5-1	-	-	TGCGCCAGCAGCCCCGGGAGCGGTTCACCTAATGAAAAACTGTTTTTT	CASSPGSGSPNEKLFF
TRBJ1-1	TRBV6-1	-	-	TGTGCCAGCAGTGAAGTGGGGCGGTGGGCTTTCTTT	CASSEVGRWAFF
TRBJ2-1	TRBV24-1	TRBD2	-	TGTGCCACCGCCGTGAGAGCGGGAGGCTCCTACAATGAGCAGTTCTTC	CATAVRAGGSYNEQFF
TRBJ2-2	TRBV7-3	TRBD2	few	TGTGCCAGCAGCCCCGGGGGACTAGATTCCCACGGGGAGCTGTTTTTT	CASSPGGLDSHGELFF
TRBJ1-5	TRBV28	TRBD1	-	TGTGCCACTCACTCAGGGGGACAGCCCCAGCATTTT	CATHSGGQPQHF
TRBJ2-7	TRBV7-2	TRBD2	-	TGTGCCAGCAGCTTAGTGAGGCTAGCGGCCTACGAGCAGTACTTC	CASSLVRLAAYEQYF
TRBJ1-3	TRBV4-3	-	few	TGCGCCAGCAGCCAAGATCCAGGGTTTGGTGGAAACACCATATATTTT	CASSQDPGFGGNTIYF
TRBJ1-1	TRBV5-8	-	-	TGTGCCAGCAGCTTGACGGGGGGTGTCACTGAAGCTTTCTTT	CASSLTGGVTEAFF
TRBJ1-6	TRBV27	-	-	TGTGCCAGCAGTTTACACGGGGTTCACAATTCACCCCTCCACTTT	CASSLHGVHNSPLHF
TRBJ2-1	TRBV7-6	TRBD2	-	TGTGCCAGCAGCTTAGGGGCGGGACTAGCGGCCAATGAGCAGTTCTTC	CASSLGAGLAANEQFF
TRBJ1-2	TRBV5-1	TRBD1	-	TGCGCCAGCAGCTTGGGGCAGGGGGGCGGCTACACCTTC	CASSLGQGGGYTF
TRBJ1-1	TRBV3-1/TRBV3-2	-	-	TGTGCCAGCAGCCAAGGCAGGCACCACACTGAAGCTTTCTTT	CASSQGRHHTEAFF
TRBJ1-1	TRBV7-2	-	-	TGTGCCAGCAAAGAGGGCAACACTGAAGCTTTCTTT	CASKEGNTEAFF
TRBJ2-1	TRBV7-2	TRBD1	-	TGTGCCAGCAGCTTAACACAGGGGGCTTCCTACAATGAGCAGTTCTTC	CASSLTQGASYNEQFF
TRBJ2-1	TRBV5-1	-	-	TGCGCCAGCATGGAGAGATTTGAGCAGTTCTTC	CASMERFEQFF
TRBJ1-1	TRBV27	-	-	TGTGCCAGCAGTTGGACAGCGAACACTGAAGCTTTCTTT	CASSWTANTEAFF
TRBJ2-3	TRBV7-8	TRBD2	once	TGTGCCAGCAGCTTGACCGGGACTAGTGCAGATACGCAGTATTTT	CASSLTGTSADTQYF
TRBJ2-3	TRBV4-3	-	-	TGCGCCAGCAGCCAAGTGGGGGGTGGAGTTCCAGATACGCAGTATTTT	CASSQVGGGVPDTQYF
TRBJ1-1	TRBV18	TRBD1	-	TGTGCCAGCTCGGGGGACAGTGTAAACACTGAAGCTTTCTTT	CASSGDSVNTEAFF
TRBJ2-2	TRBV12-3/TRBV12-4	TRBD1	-	TGTGCCAGCAGTTTACAGGGGGCCGGGGAGCTGTTTTTT	CASSLQGAGELFF
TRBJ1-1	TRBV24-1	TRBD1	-	TGTGCCACCAGTGAAAACAGGGGGCTGGCTTTCTTT	CATSENRGLAFF
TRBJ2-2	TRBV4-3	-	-	TGCGCCAGCAGCCAAGACAGGGGAAGGACCGGGGAGCTGTTTTTT	CASSQDRGRTGELFF
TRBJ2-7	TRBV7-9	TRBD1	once	TGTGCCAGCAGCCCTCCATCTCCGGGGACAGGGCCGGGTGGCGAGCAGTACTTC	CASSPPSPGTGPGGEQYF
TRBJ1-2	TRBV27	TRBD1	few	TGTGCCAGCAGTTTAACAGGGGACTATGGCTACACCTTC	CASSLTGDYGYTF
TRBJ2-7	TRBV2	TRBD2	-	TGTGCCAGCAGTTCGAGGATGAACCGCGAGCGGGAGTCCCCCTACGAGCAGTACTTC	CASSSRMNRERESPYEQYF
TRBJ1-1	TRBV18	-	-	TGTGCCAGTAGGGACTCCCATGCTGACACTGAAGCTTTCTTT	CASRDSHADTEAFF
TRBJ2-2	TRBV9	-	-	TGTGCCAGCAGCGTAGGGCCAGGCACGAACACCGGGGAGCTGTTTTTT	CASSVGPGTNTGELFF
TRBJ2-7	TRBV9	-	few	TGTGCCAGCAGCGTGGGGCAGGGAACCTACGAGCAGTACTTC	CASSVGQGTYEQYF
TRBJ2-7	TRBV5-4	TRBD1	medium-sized	TGTGCCAGCAGCTTACAGGGGGCTTTAGGCTACGAGCAGTACTTC	CASSLQGALGYEQYF
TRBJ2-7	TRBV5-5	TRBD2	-	TGTGCCAGCACCCCCCTGGCGGGAGTAGACGAGCAGTACTTC	CASTPLAGVDEQYF
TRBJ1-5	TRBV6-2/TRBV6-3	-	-	TGTGCCAGCAGTTACGGAGCCCCGTCTCAGCCCCAGCATTTT	CASSYGAPSQPQHF
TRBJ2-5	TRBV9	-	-	TGTGCCAGCAGCGTCCTCTCGGGGTATCAAGAGACCCAGTACTTC	CASSVLSGYQETQYF